This TCR beta chain comes out of a study of cytomegalovirus exposure and HLA in healthy donors. Use of 60 Vbeta and 13 Jbeta primers characterized the PCR. The assay was immunoSEQ multiplex PCR, and TCRdb's table has in-frame clones only and misses some. The sample records some 140,000 clones, around 70% being singletons. The sequence was collected from a man aged 25 to 40 in good health and CMV-seronegative. The sequencing input was PBMCs.

CDR3 loop: CASSLDRRQPQHF. As DNA, the CDR3 is TGTGCCAGCAGTTTAGACAGGAGGCAGCCCCAGCATTTT. The rearrangement uses TRBV28 and TRBJ1-5, with D maybe TRBD1 (6 bases). Germline V lookup: CDR1 MDHEN, CDR2 SYDVKM. The ends were cut back, 2 bases at V and 7 bases at J, with 9 bases in the middle. CDR3 length: 13 amino acids.